This is a list of T cell receptor beta chains from one sample in a study of a mutant IDH1 vaccine in newly diagnosed glioma. TCRdb keeps only in-frame clones here, not all; method: immunoSEQ multiplex PCR. The sample has about 60,000 clones; around four fifths are singletons. Their recognized antigens are unknown. The source material was PBMCs, sampled from a glioma patient whose treatment included an IDH1 peptide vaccine. The receptors originated from a man aged 30-40 years with glioma. Each CDR3 is given with its conserved first and last residue. The D gene is left open where the match is weak. The size entry is marked missing in some rows and otherwise reads once, few, many or a size class.

J gene,V gene,clone size,CDR3 length,D gene,CDR3 DNA,CDR3 protein
TRBJ1-5,TRBV7-9,NA,17,TRBD1,TGTGCCAGCAGCTCCGGGACAGGGGTTCTGATGAGTCAGCCCCAGCATTTT,CASSSGTGVLMSQPQHF
TRBJ1-1,TRBV18,NA,14,NA,TGTGCCAGCTCACCACGTACGGGGGCGACTGAAGCTTTCTTT,CASSPRTGATEAFF
TRBJ2-1,TRBV11-2,NA,18,NA,TGTGCCAGCAGCTTCAACCCGGGACTGTCGAGCTCCTACAATGAGCAGTTCTTC,CASSFNPGLSSSYNEQFF
TRBJ1-2,TRBV15,NA,15,NA,TGTGCCACCGAGATGCGGGGACTAGGCTACTATGGCTACACCTTC,CATEMRGLGYYGYTF
TRBJ1-1,TRBV6-6,NA,14,NA,TGTGCCAGCAGCCCCGGACAGACTTACACTGAAGCTTTCTTT,CASSPGQTYTEAFF
TRBJ2-7,TRBV10-3,NA,16,TRBD2,TGTGCCATCAGTGAGTCGAAGTCTAGCGGGAAGGACGAGCAGTACTTC,CAISESKSSGKDEQYF
TRBJ2-7,TRBV4-1,NA,14,TRBD1,TGCGCCAGCAGCCAAGGGACAGGGAGGTACGAGCAGTACTTC,CASSQGTGRYEQYF
TRBJ2-2,TRBV4-2,NA,17,TRBD2,TGTGCCAGCAGCCAGACTAGCGGGGGCCTTGACACCGGGGAGCTGTTTTTT,CASSQTSGGLDTGELFF
TRBJ1-1,TRBV15,NA,16,NA,TGTGCCACCAGCAGAGAAACAATCGGCAGGAGCACTGAAGCTTTCTTT,CATSRETIGRSTEAFF
TRBJ1-6,TRBV30,NA,15,TRBD1,TGTGCCTGGACTGTACAGGGGGCGCGAGGTTCACCCCTCCACTTT,CAWTVQGARGSPLHF
TRBJ1-1,TRBV27,NA,15,NA,TGTGCCAGCAGTTTAGGGACGGAACCATACACTGAAGCTTTCTTT,CASSLGTEPYTEAFF
TRBJ1-2,TRBV6-5,NA,14,NA,TGTGCCAGCAGCTACCTAGGTTCGGGCCTTGGCTACACCTTC,CASSYLGSGLGYTF
TRBJ1-1,TRBV28,NA,16,NA,TGTGCCAGCAGTTTCCGTTTGTGGGGGCGGAGAACTGAAGCTTTCTTT,CASSFRLWGRRTEAFF
TRBJ1-4,TRBV19,NA,17,TRBD1,TGTGCCAGTAGTACCCCCGGACAGGGGTTTACTAATGAAAAACTGTTTTTT,CASSTPGQGFTNEKLFF
TRBJ2-7,TRBV6-5,NA,14,NA,TGTGCCAGCAGTTCCGGCAGGGGATTCGGCGAGCAGTACTTC,CASSSGRGFGEQYF
TRBJ2-2,TRBV5-1,NA,21,TRBD2,TGCGCCAGCAGCTTCGTGACAGGGAGACTAGCGGGGGCCGTAAACACCGGGGAGCTGTTTTTT,CASSFVTGRLAGAVNTGELFF
TRBJ1-5,TRBV6-1,NA,15,TRBD1,TGTGCCAGCAGGAGGGACAGGACTTTTAATCAGCCCCAGCATTTT,CASRRDRTFNQPQHF
TRBJ1-1,TRBV6-1,NA,12,NA,TGTGCCAGCAGTACACTGAACACTGAAGCTTTCTTT,CASSTLNTEAFF
TRBJ1-1,TRBV19,NA,16,TRBD1,TGTGCCAGTATCGAGTTGGGCAGGCAGGGGGAGGAAGGAGCTTTCTTT,CASIELGRQGEEGAFF
TRBJ1-5,TRBV6-5,NA,14,NA,TGTGCCAGCAGCCGCGACAGTAGCAATCAGCCCCAGCATTTT,CASSRDSSNQPQHF
TRBJ2-3,TRBV9,NA,13,NA,TGTGCCAGCAGCGTACAGGGTTTGGATACGCAGTATTTT,CASSVQGLDTQYF
TRBJ2-7,TRBV5-4,once,14,NA,TGTGCCAGCAGCTCTAACGACAGCCCCTACGAGCAGTACTTC,CASSSNDSPYEQYF
TRBJ2-5,TRBV28,NA,15,TRBD1,TGTGCCAGCAGTTTATGGGACAGGGGAAGAGAGACCCAGTACTTC,CASSLWDRGRETQYF
TRBJ1-2,TRBV27,NA,13,NA,TGTGCCAGCACCAGGGACAAACGGTATGGCTACACCTTC,CASTRDKRYGYTF
TRBJ2-2,TRBV6-1,NA,14,NA,TGTGCCAGCACGGGGCAGACGAACACCGGGGAGCTGTTTTTT,CASTGQTNTGELFF
TRBJ2-6,TRBV5-1,NA,13,NA,TGCGCCACCAGATTCTCTGGGGCCAACGTCCTGACTTTC,CATRFSGANVLTF
TRBJ2-1,TRBV4-1,NA,14,TRBD1,TGCGCCAGCAGCCAAATTGACAGGGGTAATGAGCAGTTCTTC,CASSQIDRGNEQFF
TRBJ2-6,TRBV18,once,16,NA,TGTGCCAGCTCACCCGCGGCACTAGTTGGGGCCAACGTCCTGACTTTC,CASSPAALVGANVLTF
TRBJ1-2,TRBV19,NA,13,NA,TGTGCCAGTAGTATGGGCGGAAACTATGGCTACACCTTC,CASSMGGNYGYTF
TRBJ2-2,TRBV6-5,NA,15,NA,TGTGCCAGCAGTTACGCGATTTCGGGGACCGGGGAGCTGTTTTTT,CASSYAISGTGELFF
TRBJ2-2,TRBV2,NA,11,NA,TGTGCCAGAAGGGGAACCGGGGAGCTGTTTTTT,CARRGTGELFF
TRBJ2-3,TRBV18,NA,16,TRBD2,TGTGCCAGCTCACCACGCCTAGCGGGGGGGCAAGATACGCAGTATTTT,CASSPRLAGGQDTQYF
TRBJ2-6,TRBV19,NA,15,NA,TGTGCCAGTAGTACGTCCGACTCTGGGGCCAACGTCCTGACTTTC,CASSTSDSGANVLTF
TRBJ1-3,TRBV11-2,NA,14,NA,TGTGCCAGCGCTTCCCAGGGAAATCGAAACACCATATATTTT,CASASQGNRNTIYF
TRBJ1-6,TRBV19,NA,13,NA,TGTGCCAGTAGCCAAAAGGTTCTTTCACCCCTCCACTTT,CASSQKVLSPLHF
TRBJ1-2,TRBV2,NA,13,NA,TGTGCCAGCAGTCAAAGCCCTAACTATGGCTACACCTTC,CASSQSPNYGYTF
TRBJ1-2,TRBV27,NA,14,NA,TGTGCCAGCAGACCGGGGCCAGGGGTTGGTGGCTACACCTTC,CASRPGPGVGGYTF
TRBJ1-5,TRBV19,NA,15,NA,TGTGCCAGTAGTATAGGAAGGCAGGGTGGTCAGCCCCAGCATTTT,CASSIGRQGGQPQHF
TRBJ2-5,TRBV27,once,15,TRBD1,TGTGCCAGCAGCCGTAAAACAGGGGCTCAAGAGACCCAGTACTTC,CASSRKTGAQETQYF
TRBJ2-3,TRBV28,once,13,NA,TGTGCCACTCGTCAGGGAAGCACAGATACGCAGTATTTT,CATRQGSTDTQYF
TRBJ2-7,TRBV14,NA,15,NA,TGTGCCAGCAGCCAACTGGACGCATCCTCCTACGAGCAGTACTTC,CASSQLDASSYEQYF
TRBJ2-3,TRBV4-1,NA,19,TRBD2,TGCGCCAGCAGCCTTAGGGGGACTAGCGGGGGTGATATCACAGATACGCAGTATTTT,CASSLRGTSGGDITDTQYF
TRBJ2-5,TRBV7-2,NA,15,TRBD1,TGTGCCAGCAGTTCACTCAGGGGGCGGGGAGAGACCCAGTACTTC,CASSSLRGRGETQYF
TRBJ1-1,TRBV5-1,few,15,NA,TGCGCCAGCAGCGCGTTAGCGGGATCGGGAACTGAAGCTTTCTTT,CASSALAGSGTEAFF
TRBJ2-2,TRBV5-1,NA,14,TRBD1,TGCGCCAGTAAGGGACAGGAGAACACCGGGGAGCTGTTTTTT,CASKGQENTGELFF